This T cell receptor beta chain emerged from a study of T cell repertoires in cytomegalovirus infection. Details on this clonotype: Its antigen is undetermined.

TCRdb passed the reads through MiXCR, listing each CDR3 protein once. In the table there are some 920,000 distinct CDR3 sequences, approximately 33% of which are singletons. This specimen consisted of cultured CD8+ T cells from PBMCs, obtained from culture after CMV antigen stimulation. This receptor was taken from a human donor in good health (CMV status not recorded). Some clones in this sample may be carry-over from other donors' samples.

CDR3 sequence (DNA): TGCAGCGTCCCCTCCACCACTTCGACCGGGGAGCTGTTTTTT. Translating gives CSVPSTTSTGELFF. The V gene is TRBV29-1, the J gene TRBJ2-2; D gene unclear. The CDR3 contains 14 residues. Deletions cut 6 bases from V and 5 bases from J, with 16 bases between. From germline, CDR1 is SQVTM and CDR2 ANQGSEA.